This TCR beta chain was obtained from a study of OX40 agonist ivuxolimab in advanced cancers. On the study more broadly: Patient treatment consisted of intravenous ivuxolimab administration every 2 weeks at 0.01 to 10 mg/kg. Broader study findings: Among the lowest peripheral clonal expansion occurred in 0.1-3.0 mg/kg partial responders. Averaged across samples, CD8+ T cells carried more expanded clones than CD4+ did.

With regard to this clone: Antigen unknown.

The CDR3 is made up of 16 amino acids. The germline V gene encodes CDR1 SGDLS and CDR2 YYNGEE. Trimming stripped 2 bases from V and 0 bases from J, with 14 bases between. TCRdb keeps only in-frame clones here, not all; method: immunoSEQ multiplex PCR. This sample carries tens of thousands of clones, over 80% of them seen once, and the ten largest clones take 36%. This TCR was recovered from an adult with an advanced solid tumor such as melanoma, head and neck, liver or kidney cancer. The starting material was CD4+ or CD8+ T cells sorted from blood, obtained in a trial of the OX40 agonist ivuxolimab. This chain connects TRBV9 to TRBJ1-2, with D perhaps TRBD1 (6 bases). The CDR3 DNA sequence: TGTGCCAGCAGCGTCCCTACAGGGCACTCTAACTATGGCTACACCTTC. Amino acids: CASSVPTGHSNYGYTF.